The T cell receptor (beta chain) under discussion was sequenced for a study of blood T cell repertoires in COVID-19. Study-level background: Sources were T cells, B-cell-depleted T cells, or PBMCs; the material itself was cDNA or gDNA.

Original analysis: Reference gene primers were amplified, and this amplification served to estimate nucleated cell counts. Sequencing was performed with immunoSEQ multiplex PCR; in TCRdb, only in-frame clones are kept and a portion is missing. V, J and clone size are those of that table, while D and trimming were read from the DNA. The data contain just under 350,000 clones, about four fifths of them seen just once; the ten biggest clones take up 3%. The V end lost 1 base, the J end lost 9 bases, and 16 bases lay between the germline ends. CDR3 length: 15 amino acids. Germline CDR1 and CDR2: LGHNA and YSLEER.

The chain links TRBV4-3 to TRBJ2-1, with D possibly TRBD2 on 6 matching bases. The sample taken for sequencing was peripheral blood. This TCR was sampled from a man aged 25 to 40 with active or convalescent COVID-19. The CDR3 nucleotides read TGCGCCAGCAGCCAAGCTCCTTCGGGGGTGGCTGAGCAGTTCTTC. It yields the protein CASSQAPSGVAEQFF.